This passage covers 7 T cell receptor beta chains from one sample sequenced in a study of blood T cell repertoires in COVID-19 (TCRdb year 2020). Libraries were prepared through the immunoSEQ multiplex PCR assay. TCRdb retrieved this table from immuneACCESS and kept in-frame rearrangements only. Not all clones are present; in checked studies, unresolved V genes account for under half, and no reason is known for the remainder. Recorded for this sample are under 55,000 clones; roughly 86% of them occurred a single time. Jointly, the top ten make up around 4.6% of the sample. Sequenced: peripheral blood. The receptors were sampled from a man aged 35 to 55 with active COVID-19.

The chain combines TRBV5-6 with TRBJ2-7; 13 positions match TRBD2. The CDR3 spans 17 residues. Germline lookup yields CDR1 SGHDT and CDR2 YYEEEE. The junction had 11 bases not matched to a gene; V was cut back by 4 bases and J by 4 bases. CDR3 sequence: CASSPGTSGKVGYEQYF. Here the CDR3 DNA reads TGTGCCAGCAGCCCAGGGACTAGCGGGAAGGTTGGGTACGAGCAGTACTTC.

This rearrangement joins TRBV7-3 to TRBJ2-1; 9 nucleotides agree with TRBD2. The germline V gene encodes CDR1 SGHTA and CDR2 FQGTGA. V lost 6 bases and J lost 10; bases outside the gene matches: 7. The CDR3 has 13 residues. CDR3 in amino acids: CASSPSGIGEQFF. The DNA for the CDR3 is TGTGCCAGCAGTCCTAGCGGGATAGGGGAGCAGTTCTTC.

The V gene is TRBV27, the J gene TRBJ1-1; D uncertain. In germline, CDR1 is MNHEY, CDR2 SMNVEV (reference sequence). The germline V and J ends were trimmed by 6 bases and 0 bases, with 17 bases remaining between them. The CDR3 is 16 amino acids. DNA for the CDR3: TGTGCCAGCAGCCAGAACCGGGTCTCGATGAACACTGAAGCTTTCTTT. Its translation: CASSQNRVSMNTEAFF.

The chain carries TRBV7-9 and TRBJ2-7, with 8 bases aligning to TRBD2. Germline lookup yields CDR1 SEHNR and CDR2 FQNEAQ (reference sequence). The CDR3 consists of 17 residues. V lost 2 bases, J lost 3 bases, and 12 bases stayed unmatched. CDR3 amino acids: CASSLSGSLIHDYEQYF. CDR3 coding DNA: TGTGCCAGCAGCTTAAGCGGGAGCCTCATACATGACTACGAGCAGTACTTC.

This chain links TRBV14 with TRBJ2-1; TRBD2 aligns across 10 bases. Germline assignment: CDR1 SGHDN and CDR2 FVKESK. The CDR3 covers 21 residues. Trimming removed 0 bases from V and 6 bases from J; junction bases left unmatched: 20. Here the CDR3 DNA reads TGTGCCAGCAGCCAAGATTTGGTGGCTAGCGGGAGACCAGAACGGGCCAATGAGCAGTTCTTC. It encodes CASSQDLVASGRPERANEQFF.

The chain couples TRBV3-1 (or the pseudogene TRBV3-2) to TRBJ2-7; D gene uncertain. The length of the CDR3 is 13 residues. Germline V gene sequence: CDR1 LGHDT, CDR2 YNNKEL (reference sequence). V lost 3 bases to trimming and J lost 5 bases, with 11 bases between them. The CDR3 bases are TGTGCCAGCAGCCAGCTAACTTTTCACGAGCAGTACTTC. Protein product: CASSQLTFHEQYF.

The chain combines TRBV5-6 with TRBJ1-4; 9 bases map to TRBD1. The ends lost 4 bases at V and 4 bases at J; junction bases unmatched: 14. This CDR3 comprises 18 residues. Per the germline V gene, CDR1 is SGHDT and CDR2 is YYEEEE. Here the CDR3 reads CASSPKLDRGSVNEKLFF. As DNA, the CDR3 is TGTGCCAGCAGCCCGAAATTGGACAGGGGATCGGTTAATGAAAAACTGTTTTTT.